These 27 T cell receptor beta chains were sequenced from one sample in a study of shared clonotypes between healthy human individuals. Clones were sequenced by immunoSEQ multiplex PCR, and TCRdb holds only the in-frame ones, with some missing. The table shows fewer than 2.5 million clones, with 80% to 95% occurring only once. What was sequenced was naive CD4+ T cells from PBMCs. The subset is: CD45RA+ positively selected. The origin of the receptors is a man aged 18 to 29 in good health. Some clones in this sample may be carry-over from other donors' samples.

In nucleotides, the CDR3 is TGTGCCAGCAGCTCCATTGGCCTTTCCTATAAAGAGACCCAGTACTTC. Residues: CASSSIGLSYKETQYF. The chain has TRBV11-3 and TRBJ2-5; no reliable D call. Trimming shortened V by 4 bases and J by 3 bases, and 18 bases separated the two germline ends. The CDR3 is made up of 16 amino acids. Germline CDR1 and CDR2: SGHNT and YENEEA.

Points on this clone: Other DNA sequences in the sample encode the same CDR3. The genes are TRBV5-1 and TRBJ2-3, with D unresolved. The CDR3 extends over 13 amino acids. The ends were cut back, 1 base at V and 3 bases at J, with 6 bases in the middle. Germline V CDR1 and CDR2: SGHRS, YFSETQ. CDR3 in DNA: TGCGCCAGCAGCTTGATCTCGACAGATACGCAGTATTTT. Protein product: CASSLISTDTQYF.

The J gene is TRBJ2-3, the V gene TRBV28; TRBD2 might be the D (5 bases). The CDR3 totals 15 residues. Germline-derived CDR1 and CDR2 are MDHEN and SYDVKM. Trimming pared 3 bases from V and 0 bases from J, leaving 10 bases between. The CDR3 is CASSLGRTSTDTQYF. The CDR3 bases are TGTGCCAGCAGTTTGGGGAGAACTAGCACAGATACGCAGTATTTT.

The chain recombines TRBV7-2 with TRBJ2-1; tentatively, D is TRBD2 (6 bases). CDR3 length equals 14 residues. V was clipped by 6 bases and J by 8 bases, with 17 bases between them. CDR1 SGHTA and CDR2 FQGNSA come from the germline V gene. This CDR3 reads CASRRNRGFDEQFF. CDR3 coding DNA: TGTGCCAGCAGGCGAAACCGGGGGTTCGATGAGCAGTTCTTC. Together with reference TRBV7-2 and TRBJ2-1, the CDR3 gives the full variable domain: GAGVSQSPSNKVTEKGKDVELRCDPISGHTALYWYRQSLGQGLEFLIYFQGNSAPDKSGLPSDRFSAERTGGSVSTLTIQRTQQEDSAVYLCASRRNRGFDEQFFGPGTRLTVL.

The genes are TRBV29-1 and TRBJ2-1; 8 bases are shared with TRBD2. This CDR3 comprises 15 residues. Germline V lookup: CDR1 SQVTM, CDR2 ANQGSEA. Germline trimming cut 7 bases from V and 0 bases from J; bases unmatched to any gene: 8. The CDR3 DNA reads TGCAGCGCGTTTGGGACTAGTGACTCCTACAATGAGCAGTTCTTC. It specifies CSAFGTSDSYNEQFF.

To note about this clone: Within the sample, other DNA sequences also encode this same CDR3. The chain has TRBV9 and TRBJ2-7; possibly TRBD2 for D (6 bases). V lost 0 bases to trimming and J lost 2 bases, with 12 bases between them. Germline CDR1 SGDLS, CDR2 YYNGEE. The CDR3 length is 15 residues. The chain's CDR3 is CASSVGGTSPYEQYF. The CDR3 coding sequence is TGTGCCAGCAGCGTAGGCGGGACTTCTCCCTACGAGCAGTACTTC.

The sample holds one count of this clone. DNA of the CDR3: TGTGCCAGCAGCAAGCGGAAAACAGGGCCGGCGTCAAACACCGGGGAGCTGTTTTTT. It is translated as CASSKRKTGPASNTGELFF. The V call is TRBV27, the J call TRBJ2-2; possibly TRBD1 for D (6 bases). Germline CDR1 MNHEY, CDR2 SMNVEV (reference sequence). V was clipped by 6 bases and J by 2 bases, with 25 bases between them. This CDR3 contains 19 residues.

This rearrangement joins TRBV30 to TRBJ2-7; a weak D match, TRBD1 (5 bases). The germline V and J ends were trimmed by 4 bases and 3 bases, with 13 bases remaining between them. The CDR3 totals 13 residues. Per the germline V gene, CDR1 is GTSNPN and CDR2 is SVGIG (reference sequence). The CDR3 loop reads CAWNKGPYYEQYF. In DNA form, the CDR3 reads TGTGCCTGGAATAAGGGGCCCTACTACGAGCAGTACTTC.

This clone was observed once. The chain employs TRBV15 and TRBJ1-2; the D gene is possibly TRBD1 (5 bases). V lost 0 bases to trimming and J lost 8 bases, with 19 bases between them. CDR1 and CDR2 (germline): LNHNV, YYDKDF (reference sequence). This CDR3 has 16 residues. CDR3 in DNA: TGTGCCACCAGCAGAGATGTTGGCACAGGCTCCAAGGGCTACACCTTC. Translating gives CATSRDVGTGSKGYTF.

Note on this clone: Other DNA sequences in the same sample also yield this CDR3. The rearrangement links TRBV6-5 to TRBJ2-7, with 9 bases that match TRBD1. This CDR3 is built from 14 residues. V trimming: 4 bases; J trimming: 6 bases; junction bases outside the gene matches: 7. Germline CDR1 is MNHEY and CDR2 is SVGAGI. The CDR3 loop is CASSSPGQGSEQYF. The CDR3 nucleotides read TGTGCCAGCAGTTCACCGGGACAGGGCTCCGAGCAGTACTTC.

V gene TRBV28 combines with J gene TRBJ1-2, with D perhaps TRBD1 (6 bases). The V end was cut by 6 bases, the J end by 4 bases, with 15 bases between. CDR3 length: 14 amino acids. CDR1 MDHEN and CDR2 SYDVKM come from the germline V gene. CDR3 residues: CASSTDSGAYGYTF. The CDR3 DNA follows: TGTGCCAGCAGCACGGACAGCGGCGCCTATGGCTACACCTTC.

On this clone itself: The sample contains more than one DNA sequence encoding this CDR3. The rearrangement links TRBV7-2 to TRBJ1-3; D ambiguous. The germline CDR1 and CDR2 sequences are SGHTA and FQGNSA. V was trimmed by 3 bases and J by 4 bases, leaving 4 bases between them. The length of the CDR3 is 12 residues. Written as DNA, the CDR3 is TGTGCCAGCAGCTTGGTGGGAAACACCATATATTTT. This codes for CASSLVGNTIYF.

The chain recombines TRBV13 with TRBJ2-2; D is ambiguous. The V gene lost 0 bases and the J gene lost 1 base, with 3 bases spanning the gap. Germline V gene data show CDR1 as PRHDT and CDR2 as FYEKMQ (reference sequence). The CDR3 is 14 amino acids. The CDR3 protein is CASSLGGNTGELFF. The CDR3 DNA follows: TGTGCCAGCAGCTTAGGGGGGAACACCGGGGAGCTGTTTTTT.

In regard to this clone: Other DNA sequences from this sample encode an identical CDR3 as well. The V call is TRBV2, the J call TRBJ2-3; perhaps TRBD2 as D (6 bases). V lost 3 bases and J 2 bases, leaving 9 bases between the germline ends. Germline-derived CDR1 and CDR2 are SNHLY and FYNNEI. The length of the CDR3 is 14 residues. The CDR3 sequence: CASSESSVTDTQYF. CDR3 nucleotide sequence: TGTGCCAGCAGTGAGTCTAGCGTCACAGATACGCAGTATTTT. Supplemented by reference TRBV2 and TRBJ2-3, the full variable domain reads EPEVTQTPSHQVTQMGQEVILRCVPISNHLYFYWYRQILGQKVEFLVSFYNNEISEKSEIFDDQFSVERPDGSNFTLKIRSTKLEDSAMYFCASSESSVTDTQYFGPGTRLTVL.

The chain joins TRBV19 to TRBJ2-5, with unresolved D. Germline V gene data show CDR1 as LNHDA and CDR2 as SQIVND (reference sequence). The CDR3 has 13 residues. V was clipped by 5 bases and J by 5 bases, with 12 bases between them. CDR3 in amino acids: CASSEGLRETQYF. The CDR3 DNA follows: TGTGCCAGTAGTGAAGGGTTACGGGAGACCCAGTACTTC.

CDR3 nucleotides: TGTGCCAGCACCACCAGCCCCAGGGTGAGCAGCTACACCTTC. Translated: CASTTSPRVSSYTF. The chain links TRBV5-6 to TRBJ1-2, with D tentatively TRBD1 (5 bases). Germline assignment: CDR1 SGHDT and CDR2 YYEEEE. This CDR3 has 14 residues. V was clipped by 6 bases and J by 9 bases, with 21 bases between them.

This chain links TRBV7-6 with TRBJ1-3; tentative D call: TRBD1 (6 bases). Trimming took off 0 bases at V and 2 bases at J, with 8 bases between the two ends. The CDR3 spans 15 residues. The V gene's germline CDR1 is SGHVS and CDR2 FNYEAQ. DNA of the CDR3: TGTGCCAGCAGCTTAGCGTACAGGGCTGGAAACACCATATATTTT. Protein product: CASSLAYRAGNTIYF.

The chain is built from TRBV30 and TRBJ1-2; TRBD1 might be the D (5 bases). CDR1 is GTSNPN, CDR2 SVGIG, per germline (reference sequence). CDR3 length equals 13 residues. Deletions cut 0 bases from V and 5 bases from J, with 10 bases between. The CDR3 nucleotides read TGTGCCTGGAGTGTGGCGGCAGGGTATGGCTACACCTTC. It specifies CAWSVAAGYGYTF.

The chain's CDR3 is CASVPGAPYEQYF. In nucleotides, the CDR3 is TGCGCCAGCGTTCCGGGGGCGCCCTACGAGCAGTACTTC. The chain couples TRBV10-2 to TRBJ2-7; D could derive from TRBD1 or TRBD2 (6 bases each). CDR1 is WSHSY, CDR2 SAAADI, per germline. The CDR3 contains 13 residues. V shed 8 bases and J shed 2 bases, with 13 bases lying between them.

The chain links TRBV5-1 to TRBJ2-4; D not resolved. The CDR3 consists of 15 residues. CDR1 is SGHRS and CDR2 is YFSETQ in the germline V gene. V was trimmed by 0 bases and J by 1 base, leaving 8 bases between them. CDR3 region: CASSLGPWAKNIQYF. The DNA for the CDR3 is TGCGCCAGCAGCTTGGGACCCTGGGCCAAAAACATTCAGTACTTC.

The V call is TRBV2, the J call TRBJ2-2; TRBD1 aligns across 9 bases. The CDR3 sequence is 15 residues long. With V trimmed by 6 bases and J by 5 bases, 7 bases remained unmatched. CDR1 SNHLY and CDR2 FYNNEI come from the germline V gene. In nucleotides, the CDR3 is TGTGCCAGCAGACCTCCCGGGACAGGGACCGGGGAGCTGTTTTTT. It is translated as CASRPPGTGTGELFF.

CDR3 sequence (DNA): TGCAGCGGGGGGGACAGTCTCCTGCGAGAGACCCAGTACTTC. This translates into CSGGDSLLRETQYF. The chain couples TRBV29-1 to TRBJ2-5, with a possible D match to TRBD1 (7 bases). CDR3 size: 14 residues. CDR1 SQVTM and CDR2 ANQGSEA come from the germline V gene. V lost 7 bases and J lost 4, with 19 bases in between.

V and J are TRBV19 and TRBJ1-5, with D unclear. CDR3 length: 13 residues. Between the trimmed V and J ends, which lost 5 bases and 5 bases, there was a span of 10 bases. CDR1 is LNHDA, CDR2 SQIVND, per germline (reference sequence). CDR3 in DNA: TGTGCCAGTAGTTTACAGACGGATCAGCCCCAGCATTTT. Its translation: CASSLQTDQPQHF. The variable domain in full, with the rest retrieved from reference TRBV19 and TRBJ1-5, is DGGITQSPKYLFRKEGQNVTLSCEQNLNHDAMYWYRQDPGQGLRLIYYSQIVNDFQKGDIAEGYSVSREKKESFPLTVTSAQKNPTAFYLCASSLQTDQPQHFGDGTRLSIL.

In its sample, this clone was seen once. The chain joins TRBV2 to TRBJ2-3; tentative D call: TRBD1 (6 bases). Trimming pared 2 bases from V and 0 bases from J, leaving 9 bases between. The germline V gene has CDR1 SNHLY and CDR2 FYNNEI. The CDR3 consists of 15 residues. This CDR3 is CASSEQGFSTDTQYF. Written as DNA, the CDR3 is TGTGCCAGCAGTGAACAGGGGTTCAGCACAGATACGCAGTATTTT.

The chain combines TRBV27 with TRBJ2-1; possibly TRBD1 or TRBD2 for D (5 bases each). Germline CDR1 is MNHEY and CDR2 is SMNVEV (reference sequence). The V end lost 7 bases, the J end lost 1 base, and 17 bases lay between the germline ends. The CDR3 loop spans 16 amino acids. The CDR3 DNA sequence: TGTGCCAGCAATCCCGTGAGCTGGGGGTCCTACAATGAGCAGTTCTTC. It yields the protein CASNPVSWGSYNEQFF.

This clone was seen once. V is TRBV18 and J is TRBJ2-5; D call uncertain. In germline, CDR1 is KGHSH, CDR2 LQKENI. The CDR3 runs 13 residues. The V and J ends lost 1 base and 3 bases respectively, with 6 bases between them. The DNA for the CDR3 is TGTGCCAGCTCACCACGACTGAAAGAGACCCAGTACTTC. Translation gives CASSPRLKETQYF.

The chain carries TRBV28 and TRBJ1-4, with 9 bases identical to TRBD1. In germline, CDR1 is MDHEN, CDR2 SYDVKM. The CDR3 sequence is 15 residues long. The junction had 9 bases not matched to a gene; V was cut back by 6 bases and J by 7 bases. CDR3 in amino acids: CASSNLGQGFEKLFF. CDR3 bases: TGTGCCAGCAGCAACCTCGGACAGGGGTTTGAAAAACTGTTTTTT.